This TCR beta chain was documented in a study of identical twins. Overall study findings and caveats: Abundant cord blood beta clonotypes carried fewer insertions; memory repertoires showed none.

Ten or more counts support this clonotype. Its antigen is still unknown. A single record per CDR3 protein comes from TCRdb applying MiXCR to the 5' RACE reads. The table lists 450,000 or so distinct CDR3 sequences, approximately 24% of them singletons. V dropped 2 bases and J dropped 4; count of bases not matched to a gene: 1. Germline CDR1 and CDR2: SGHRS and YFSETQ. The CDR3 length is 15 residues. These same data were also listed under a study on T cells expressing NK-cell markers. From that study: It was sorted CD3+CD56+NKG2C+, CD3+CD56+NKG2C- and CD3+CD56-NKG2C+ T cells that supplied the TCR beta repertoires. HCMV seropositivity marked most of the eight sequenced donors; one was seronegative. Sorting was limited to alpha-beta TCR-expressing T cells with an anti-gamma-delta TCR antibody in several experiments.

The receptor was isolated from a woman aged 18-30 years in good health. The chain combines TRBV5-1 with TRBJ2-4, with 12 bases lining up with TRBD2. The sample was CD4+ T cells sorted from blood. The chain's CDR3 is CASSFGLAGKNIQYF. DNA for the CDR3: TGCGCCAGCAGCTTTGGACTAGCGGGGAAAAACATTCAGTACTTC.